This paragraph reports one TCR beta chain. Its specificity is unknown. The data stem from a study of OX40 agonist ivuxolimab in advanced cancers. Study-wide context: Cancers in dose escalation were hepatocellular, melanoma, renal cell and head and neck. Whole-study findings and limits: In general, CD8+ T cells held more expanded clones than CD4+ did, on average.

With V trimmed by 6 bases and J by 1 base, 7 bases remained unmatched. Germline CDR1 is MNHEY and CDR2 is SMNVEV (reference sequence). This CDR3 is built from 15 residues. Assay: immunoSEQ multiplex PCR; the TCRdb copy retains only in-frame clones and omits some. The top ten hold 1.5% to 2% of the sample, which has 60,000 to 80,000 clones, 80% to 90% seen once. The TCR was taken from an adult with an advanced solid tumor such as melanoma, head and neck, liver or kidney cancer. The chain employs TRBV27 and TRBJ2-3, with 7 bases aligning to TRBD2. The starting material was CD4+ or CD8+ T cells sorted from blood, obtained in a trial of the OX40 agonist ivuxolimab. The CDR3: CASRTGTTGTDTQYF. CDR3 in DNA: TGTGCCAGCAGGACCGGGACTACTGGCACAGATACGCAGTATTTT.